Below, 5 T cell receptor beta chains from the same sample are listed, as sequenced in a study of shared clonotypes between healthy human individuals. Assay used: immunoSEQ multiplex PCR; TCRdb lists only in-frame clones, some missing. This table has over a million clones, around 82% appearing once. The sequencing input was memory CD4+ T cells from PBMCs. The subset: CD45RA-negative fraction. These receptors were obtained from a man younger than 30 in good health. Some clones in this sample may be carry-over from other donors' samples.

As to this clone: A much larger clone is a single base away; this may be a read error. This sample includes further DNA sequences coding for the same CDR3. This chain uses TRBV5-6 with TRBJ1-2; D remains unclear. This CDR3 contains 14 residues. Germline V gene sequence: CDR1 SGHDT, CDR2 YYEEEE. The DNA for the CDR3 is TGTGCTAGCAGCTTGGGCCCGGGTTGGAGTGGCTACACCTTC. Encoded protein: CASSLGPGWSGYTF.

The CDR3 DNA sequence: TGTGCCAGCAGCTCGCAGGGGGTAGGGGACACTGAAGCTTTCTTT. It is translated as CASSSQGVGDTEAFF. This chain links TRBV5-4 with TRBJ1-1; TRBD1 aligns across 7 bases. The CDR3 has 15 residues. The V and J ends lost 3 bases and 3 bases, in that order; junction bases with no gene match: 8. The germline gives CDR1 SGHNT, CDR2 YYREEE (reference sequence).

A single count supports this clone. The chain couples TRBV7-2 to TRBJ1-3, with TRBD1 identical over 9 bases. CDR1 is SGHTA and CDR2 is FQGNSA in the germline V gene. CDR3 length equals 14 residues. With 2 bases clipped from V and 9 bases from J, the junction kept 5 bases outside the gene matches. This chain's CDR3 is CASSLKGQGTTIYF. The CDR3 region has the DNA TGTGCCAGCAGCTTAAAGGGACAGGGTACCACCATATATTTT.

V and J are TRBV2 and TRBJ1-5; 8 nucleotides agree with TRBD1. V was clipped by 4 bases and J by 4 bases; unmatched bases: 6. Germline-derived CDR1 and CDR2 are SNHLY and FYNNEI. The CDR3 loop spans 15 amino acids. The CDR3 bases are TGTGCCAGCAGTGTGAGGACAGGGCGAAATCAGCCCCAGCATTTT. This gives the protein CASSVRTGRNQPQHF.

This clone came up a few times. V usage is TRBV27 and J usage is TRBJ2-2, with TRBD1 identical over 7 bases. CDR3 length: 17 residues. Germline values: CDR1 MNHEY, CDR2 SMNVEV (reference sequence). V lost 0 bases to trimming and J lost 1 base; unmatched junction nucleotides: 5. CDR3 loop: CASSLSGTVRNTGELFF. Written as DNA, the CDR3 is TGTGCCAGCAGTTTATCGGGGACAGTGAGGAACACCGGGGAGCTGTTTTTT.